This T cell receptor beta chain was sequenced during a study of shared clonotypes between healthy human individuals. The authors divided CD4+ cells into CD45RA+ naive and CD45RA-negative memory subsets. With respect to this clone: Its antigen is not identified.

The trim removed 3 bases at V and 8 bases at J, leaving 14 bases unmatched. Germline V gene sequence: CDR1 SGDLS, CDR2 YYNGEE. The CDR3 contains 18 residues. Produced via immunoSEQ multiplex PCR; TCRdb's table is partial and in-frame only. This sample carries some 1.5 million clones, nearly 99% of them seen once, and the ten largest clones take roughly 0.4%. Study findings and constraints: Only blood underwent sampling, and tissue repertoires likely differ. The study's rarefaction showed incomplete sorted-subset sequencing despite large depth. Memory subsets had estimated richness that was generally smaller than that of naive subsets.

The chain combines TRBV9 with TRBJ2-1; 13 bases line up with TRBD2. Specimen: naive CD4+ T cells sorted from blood. Specified subset: CD45RA+ positively selected. The source of this sequence is a man younger than 40 in good health. This CDR3 reads CASSGQLAGGPLSYEQFF. The CDR3 DNA reads as TGTGCCAGCAGCGGCCAACTAGCGGGAGGGCCTCTCTCCTATGAGCAGTTCTTC.